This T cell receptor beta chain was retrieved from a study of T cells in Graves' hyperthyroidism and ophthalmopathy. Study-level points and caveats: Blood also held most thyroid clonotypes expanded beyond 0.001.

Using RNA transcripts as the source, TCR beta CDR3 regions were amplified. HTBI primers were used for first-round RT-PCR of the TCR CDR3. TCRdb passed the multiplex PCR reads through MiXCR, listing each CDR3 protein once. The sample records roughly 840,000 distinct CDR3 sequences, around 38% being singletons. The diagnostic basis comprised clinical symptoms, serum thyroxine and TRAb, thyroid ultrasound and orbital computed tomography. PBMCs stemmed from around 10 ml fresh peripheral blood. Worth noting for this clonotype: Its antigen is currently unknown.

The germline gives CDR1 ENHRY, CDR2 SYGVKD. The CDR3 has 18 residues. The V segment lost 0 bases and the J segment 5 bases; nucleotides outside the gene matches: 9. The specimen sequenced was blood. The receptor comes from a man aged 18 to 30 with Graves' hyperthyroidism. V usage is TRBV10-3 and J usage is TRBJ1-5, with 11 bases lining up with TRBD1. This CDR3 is CAISESNSDRGRDQPQHF. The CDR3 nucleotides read TGTGCCATCAGTGAGTCGAATTCGGACAGGGGGCGAGATCAGCCCCAGCATTTT.